This is a list of T cell receptor beta chains from one sample in a study of blood T cell repertoires in COVID-19. Assay: immunoSEQ multiplex PCR; the TCRdb copy retains only in-frame clones and omits some. The data show about 260,000 clones, 91% seen once. The specimen was PBMCs or T cells enriched from blood (not recorded which). The receptor set was obtained from a man aged 35 to 55 who had been exposed to COVID-19. Both conserved end residues are part of each CDR3. The order of the fields is clone size, J gene, V gene, D gene, CDR3 protein, CDR3 DNA. A D gene is named only where the DNA matches it firmly. Clone sizes are given selectively: once, few, many, or a class where the clone is expanded.

size: .; J: TRBJ2-2; V: TRBV19; D: TRBD2; CDR3: CASSIDLAGGPHTGELFF; DNA: TGTGCCAGTAGTATAGATCTAGCGGGAGGGCCACACACCGGGGAGCTGTTTTTT
size: .; J: TRBJ2-1; V: TRBV5-5; D: TRBD2; CDR3: CASSFSGTSGRDEQFF; DNA: TGTGCCAGCAGCTTTTCAGGGACTAGCGGGAGAGATGAGCAGTTCTTC
size: .; J: TRBJ2-3; V: TRBV6-5; D: .; CDR3: CASGETTQYF; DNA: TGTGCCAGCGGGGAGACTACGCAGTATTTT
size: once; J: TRBJ2-5; V: TRBV2; D: TRBD2; CDR3: CASLAGGEETQYF; DNA: TGTGCCAGCTTAGCGGGAGGAGAAGAGACCCAGTACTTC
size: .; J: TRBJ1-6; V: TRBV28; D: TRBD1; CDR3: CASRRDRASPLHF; DNA: TGTGCCAGCAGACGGGACAGGGCCTCACCCCTCCACTTT
size: .; J: TRBJ2-5; V: TRBV6-1; D: .; CDR3: CASSEEGEVWETQYF; DNA: TGTGCCAGCAGTGAAGAGGGAGAAGTGTGGGAGACCCAGTACTTC
size: .; J: TRBJ2-5; V: TRBV27; D: .; CDR3: CASSLSPTSLETQYF; DNA: TGTGCCAGCAGTTTATCGCCGACTAGTTTGGAGACCCAGTACTTC
size: .; J: TRBJ2-2; V: TRBV24-1; D: TRBD2; CDR3: CATSALAGGPGELFF; DNA: TGTGCCACCAGTGCACTAGCGGGAGGGCCCGGGGAGCTGTTTTTT
size: .; J: TRBJ1-1; V: TRBV19; D: .; CDR3: CASSYRQSNTEAFF; DNA: TGTGCCAGTAGTTACAGACAATCGAACACTGAAGCTTTCTTT
size: .; J: TRBJ2-3; V: TRBV24-1; D: .; CDR3: CATSEALIAGPSTDTQYF; DNA: TGTGCCACCAGTGAAGCCTTGATTGCGGGCCCGAGCACAGATACGCAGTATTTT
size: .; J: TRBJ2-6; V: TRBV19; D: .; CDR3: CASRWRAGANVLTF; DNA: TGTGCCAGTAGGTGGAGGGCTGGGGCCAACGTCCTGACTTTC
size: .; J: TRBJ2-2; V: TRBV10-1; D: TRBD2; CDR3: CASSSVAGAGELFF; DNA: TGCGCCAGCAGTTCCGTCGCGGGAGCTGGGGAGCTGTTTTTT
size: few; J: TRBJ2-1; V: TRBV27; D: .; CDR3: CASSLLGSSYNEQFF; DNA: TGTGCCAGCAGTTTATTGGGGAGCTCCTACAATGAGCAGTTCTTC
size: few; J: TRBJ2-1; V: TRBV9; D: TRBD2; CDR3: CASSVATTSGRGREQFF; DNA: TGTGCCAGCAGCGTAGCTACAACTAGCGGGAGGGGTAGAGAGCAGTTCTTC
size: .; J: TRBJ1-1; V: TRBV2; D: TRBD1; CDR3: CASSFHTGDLSNTEAFF; DNA: TGTGCCAGCAGTTTCCACACAGGGGACCTGTCGAACACTGAAGCTTTCTTT
size: .; J: TRBJ1-2; V: TRBV21-1; D: .; CDR3: CASRSKGQGNYGYTF; DNA: TGTGCCAGCAGAAGCAAGGGACAGGGAAACTATGGCTACACCTTC
size: once; J: TRBJ1-5; V: TRBV10-3; D: TRBD1; CDR3: CATWTGGGQPQHF; DNA: TGTGCCACCTGGACAGGGGGGGGTCAGCCCCAGCATTTT